What follows are 30 T cell receptor beta chains derived from one specimen sequenced in a study of blood T cell repertoires in COVID-19. The table came from immunoSEQ multiplex PCR; TCRdb's copy has only in-frame clones and leaves some out. This table holds about 290,000 clones, 89% found once. The sample comprised PBMCs or T cells enriched from blood (not recorded which). The receptors shown here come from a middle-aged woman who had recovered from COVID-19.

The chain couples TRBV2 to TRBJ1-2; D is possibly TRBD1 (6 bases). There are 16 residues in the CDR3. From germline, CDR1 is SNHLY and CDR2 FYNNEI. The V end lost 4 bases, the J end lost 3 bases, and 18 bases lay between the germline ends. CDR3 in amino acids: CASSGDKQGWDYGYTF. As DNA, the CDR3 is TGTGCCAGCAGTGGCGACAAACAGGGCTGGGACTATGGCTACACCTTC.

The chain employs TRBV21-1 and TRBJ1-6. TRBV21-1 is tagged as a pseudogene. CDR3 length equals 15 residues. This CDR3 is CASSGGRTYNSPLHF. In DNA form, the CDR3 reads TGTGCCAGCAGCGGAGGACGTACCTATAATTCACCCCTCCACTTT.

The CDR3 spells CASSLWGAGEQYF. CDR3 nucleotides: TGTGCCAGCAGCTTATGGGGCGCCGGCGAGCAGTACTTC. The chain employs TRBV7-9 and TRBJ2-7; D may be TRBD1 (5 bases). Germline V lookup: CDR1 SEHNR, CDR2 FQNEAQ (reference sequence). The CDR3 spans 13 residues. Between the trimmed V and J ends, which lost 2 bases and 6 bases, there was a span of 11 bases.

The chain links TRBV3-1 (or the pseudogene TRBV3-2) to TRBJ2-7; tentatively, D is TRBD1 (5 bases). CDR1 LGHDT and CDR2 YNNKEL come from the germline V gene (reference sequence). Trimming cost V 0 bases and J 4 bases, with 13 bases left between them. This CDR3 comprises 15 residues. As DNA, the CDR3 is TGTGCCAGCAGCCAAGAATGGGGCCACAAGTACGAGCAGTACTTC. The encoded protein is CASSQEWGHKYEQYF.

V is TRBV25-1 and J is TRBJ1-6; 9 bases agree with TRBD1. The CDR3 has 16 amino acids. Unmatched junction bases numbered 7, after V lost 2 bases and J lost 8 bases. Germline V gives CDR1 MGHDK, CDR2 SYGVNS. CDR3 coding DNA: TGTGCCAGCAGTGAAACTACAGGGGGCGCATATTCACCCCTCCACTTT. The encoded protein is CASSETTGGAYSPLHF.

V and J are TRBV2 and TRBJ2-3; no reliable D call. Per germline, CDR1 SNHLY and CDR2 FYNNEI. The CDR3 has 13 amino acids. V gave up 2 bases and J gave up 7 bases, with 10 bases separating them. This CDR3 reads CASSELAGYTQYF. The CDR3 DNA reads as TGTGCCAGCAGTGAATTGGCTGGTTATACGCAGTATTTT.

This sequence joins TRBV6-4 and TRBJ2-5, with 12 bases fitting TRBD1. Germline trimming cut 7 bases from V and 5 bases from J; bases unmatched to any gene: 11. This CDR3 is 16 amino acids long. Per the germline V gene, CDR1 is MRHNA and CDR2 is SNTAGT. The CDR3 DNA reads as TGTGCCAGCAATAGTTGGGACAGGGGGCTGGAGGAGACCCAGTACTTC. It codes for CASNSWDRGLEETQYF.

Only one count was recorded for this clone. The genes are TRBV9 and TRBJ1-6; TRBD1 might be the D (6 bases). V was clipped by 3 bases and J by 7 bases, with 14 bases between them. Per germline, CDR1 SGDLS and CDR2 YYNGEE. CDR3 length equals 15 residues. As DNA, the CDR3 is TGTGCCAGCAGCGAGCGCACAGGGCGGAATTCACCCCTCCACTTT. Protein: CASSERTGRNSPLHF.

V gene TRBV7-9 combines with J gene TRBJ1-1; D gene uncertain. V lost 2 bases and J 7 bases, leaving 8 bases between the germline ends. In germline, CDR1 is SEHNR, CDR2 FQNEAQ (reference sequence). CDR3 length: 12 residues. This CDR3 is CASSLTRLEAFF. Written as DNA, the CDR3 is TGTGCCAGCAGCTTAACTCGCCTTGAAGCTTTCTTT.

The CDR3 sequence: CATSRDSAGSSYNEQFF. The CDR3 DNA reads TGTGCCACCAGCAGAGATTCAGCCGGGAGCTCCTACAATGAGCAGTTCTTC. The chain employs TRBV15 and TRBJ2-1; TRBD2 might be the D (6 bases). V was cut by 0 bases and J by 0 bases, with 12 bases left in between. This CDR3 is built from 17 residues. Germline V CDR1 and CDR2: LNHNV, YYDKDF (reference sequence).

The sample holds a few counts of this clone. The chain uses TRBV25-1 and TRBJ2-2, with TRBD2 matching over 7 bases. The germline V gene encodes CDR1 MGHDK and CDR2 SYGVNS. The CDR3 loop spans 18 amino acids. Trimming cost V 0 bases and J 0 bases; bases outside gene matches: 7. CDR3 loop: CASSEYMGGSSNTGELFF. DNA for the CDR3: TGTGCCAGCAGTGAATATATGGGAGGGAGCTCGAACACCGGGGAGCTGTTTTTT. Using reference TRBV25-1 and TRBJ2-2 for the parts outside the CDR3, the full variable domain is EADIYQTPRYLVIGTGKKITLECSQTMGHDKMYWYQQDPGMELHLIHYSYGVNSTEKGDLSSESTVSRIRTEHFPLTLESARPSHTSQYLCASSEYMGGSSNTGELFFGEGSRLTVL.

V usage is TRBV5-1 and J usage is TRBJ1-1, with TRBD1 identical over 7 bases. The germline V gene has CDR1 SGHRS and CDR2 YFSETQ. The CDR3 has 14 amino acids. Trimming took 4 bases from V and 6 from J; bases not matched to a gene: 9. As DNA, the CDR3 is TGCGCCAGCAGCAGCACCGACAGGGCGTCTGAAGCTTTCTTT. Translation gives CASSSTDRASEAFF.

This clone came up once. The CDR3 protein is CASSSRRGGGSSYNEQFF. The CDR3 bases are TGTGCCAGCAGTAGTCGACGCGGTGGGGGCAGCTCCTACAATGAGCAGTTCTTC. The gene calls are TRBV25-1 and TRBJ2-1; TRBD1 is a possible D gene (6 bases). This CDR3 has 18 amino acids. CDR1 MGHDK and CDR2 SYGVNS come from the germline V gene. Deletions cut 5 bases from V and 0 bases from J, with 20 bases between.

V is TRBV6-5 and J is TRBJ1-2, with D unresolved. V lost 7 bases, J lost 7 bases, and 16 bases lay in between. This CDR3 has 13 amino acids. Germline V CDR1 and CDR2: MNHEY, SVGAGI. The CDR3 DNA sequence: TGTGCCAGCACGACCCGGACCGGGAGTGGCTACACCTTC. Protein product: CASTTRTGSGYTF.

J is TRBJ1-5 and V is TRBV10-3; perhaps TRBD1 as D (6 bases). Trimming cost V 2 bases and J 7 bases, with 12 bases left between them. Germline CDR1 reads ENHRY; CDR2 reads SYGVKD. There are 14 residues in the CDR3. The CDR3 is CAISEIQGNQPQHF. Here the CDR3 DNA reads TGTGCCATCAGTGAGATACAGGGTAACCAGCCCCAGCATTTT.

As to this clone: Mismatch with germline at one junction end may stem from a read error. The chain uses TRBV7-7 and TRBJ2-5; TRBD2 matches 11 bases. CDR3 length: 16 residues. Germline V lookup: CDR1 SSHAT, CDR2 FNYEAQ (reference sequence). The CDR3 loop is CASSMTSGASGETQYF. As DNA, the CDR3 is TGTGCTAGCAGCATGACTAGCGGGGCGTCGGGAGAGACCCAGTACTTC.

V usage is TRBV2 and J usage is TRBJ1-2; tentatively, D is TRBD1 (6 bases). The CDR3 contains 13 residues. The V and J ends lost 7 bases and 7 bases respectively, with 16 bases between them. Germline values: CDR1 SNHLY, CDR2 FYNNEI. The CDR3 loop reads CASMSGGRSGYTF. The CDR3 nucleotides are TGTGCCAGCATGTCGGGGGGGCGAAGTGGCTACACCTTC.

Only one count was recorded for this clone. CDR3 coding DNA: TGTGCCAGCAGCTCTAGCGTCGCGTTCTCTGGAAACACCATATATTTT. Translated, it gives CASSSSVAFSGNTIYF. The chain is built from TRBV7-8 and TRBJ1-3, with unresolved D. The CDR3 totals 16 residues. Germline CDR1 SGHVS, CDR2 FQNEAQ. Trimming took 4 bases from V and 0 from J, leaving 13 bases between them. Complete variable domain (other parts from reference TRBV7-8 and TRBJ1-3): GAGVSQSPRYKVAKRGQDVALRCDPISGHVSLFWYQQALGQGPEFLTYFQNEAQLDKSGLPSDRFFAERPEGSVSTLKIQRTQQEDSAVYLCASSSSVAFSGNTIYFGEGSWLTVV.

The rearrangement uses TRBV19 and TRBJ1-5; D unresolved. Germline V gives CDR1 LNHDA, CDR2 SQIVND (reference sequence). The CDR3 is 14 amino acids. The ends were cut back, 7 bases at V and 2 bases at J, with 12 bases in the middle. The CDR3 loop reads CASTLGRGNQPQHF. The CDR3 nucleotides are TGTGCCAGTACCCTCGGGAGGGGCAATCAGCCCCAGCATTTT.

The chain uses TRBV6-6 and TRBJ1-3; 7 bases are a match to TRBD1. The CDR3 totals 15 residues. V was pared by 4 bases and J by 4 bases, with 7 bases of the junction left unmatched. Germline CDR1 reads MNHNY; CDR2 reads SVGAGI (reference sequence). The CDR3: CASSWSQGEGNTIYF. Here the CDR3 DNA reads TGTGCCAGCAGTTGGAGTCAGGGGGAAGGAAACACCATATATTTT.

This chain links TRBV11-3 with TRBJ2-2, with D hard to call. The CDR3 contains 13 residues. Germline lookup yields CDR1 SGHNT and CDR2 YENEEA. V lost 1 base and J lost 6, with 6 bases in between. As DNA, the CDR3 is TGTGCCAGCAGCTTAGCTCTTCCCGGGGAGCTGTTTTTT. Protein: CASSLALPGELFF.

This chain joins TRBV5-1 and TRBJ1-1, with D maybe TRBD1 (6 bases). The CDR3 loop spans 15 amino acids. V was shortened by 0 bases and J by 6 bases, with 15 bases between the two germline ends. In germline, CDR1 is SGHRS, CDR2 YFSETQ. Here the CDR3 reads CASSLELGGASEAFF. The CDR3 DNA is TGCGCCAGCAGCTTGGAACTAGGGGGGGCGTCTGAAGCTTTCTTT.

The rearrangement links TRBV2 to TRBJ2-5, with D perhaps matching TRBD2 (5 bases). V gave up 4 bases and J gave up 3 bases, with 12 bases separating them. The CDR3 runs to 14 residues. Looked up from germline, CDR1 is SNHLY and CDR2 is FYNNEI. CDR3 sequence reads: CASSAWVREETQYF. The CDR3 DNA is TGTGCCAGCAGTGCCTGGGTGAGGGAAGAGACCCAGTACTTC.

There are a few counts of this clone. V usage is TRBV6-5 and J usage is TRBJ1-2; 7 nucleotides align to TRBD1. The CDR3 is made up of 16 amino acids. Germline lookup yields CDR1 MNHEY and CDR2 SVGAGI. V was clipped by 3 bases and J by 7 bases; unmatched bases: 14. The CDR3 reads CASSYTRQGSVGGYTF. The CDR3 coding sequence is TGTGCCAGCAGTTATACCCGACAGGGTTCGGTGGGTGGCTACACCTTC.

As DNA, the CDR3 is TGTGCCAGCAGCCCTAAGTCGGGACAGCTATACTTC. Encoded protein: CASSPKSGQLYF. V gene TRBV3-1 (or the pseudogene TRBV3-2) combines with J gene TRBJ2-7; 7 nucleotides agree with TRBD1. The CDR3 runs 12 residues. Germline V gene data show CDR1 as LGHDT and CDR2 as YNNKEL (reference sequence). V shed 4 bases, J shed 13 bases, and the junction held 10 bases outside the gene matches.

The chain carries TRBV7-3 and TRBJ2-2; 11 positions match TRBD2. Germline CDR1 and CDR2: SGHTA and FQGTGA. V was clipped by 5 bases and J by 0 bases; unmatched bases: 2. The CDR3 is 16 residues long. CDR3 DNA sequence: TGTGCCAGCAGCCCGGGACTAGCGGCGAACACCGGGGAGCTGTTTTTT. It is translated as CASSPGLAANTGELFF.

The rearrangement links TRBV6-5 to TRBJ1-4; D ambiguous. The CDR3 totals 11 residues. V shed 6 bases and J shed 8 bases, with 7 bases lying between them. Germline CDR1 reads MNHEY; CDR2 reads SVGAGI. The CDR3 reads CASRVGEKLFF. CDR3 bases: TGTGCCAGCAGGGTCGGGGAAAAACTGTTTTTT.

This clone was counted a few times. This chain joins TRBV7-2 and TRBJ1-1; D unresolved. Trimming cost V 5 bases and J 5 bases, with 15 bases left between them. This CDR3 comprises 14 residues. Germline V gene sequence: CDR1 SGHTA, CDR2 FQGNSA. The CDR3 region has the DNA TGTGCCAGCAGCAACCCCCTTCGGGGAACTGAAGCTTTCTTT. Encoded protein: CASSNPLRGTEAFF. The whole variable domain, remainder taken from reference TRBV7-2 and TRBJ1-1, is GAGVSQSPSNKVTEKGKDVELRCDPISGHTALYWYRQSLGQGLEFLIYFQGNSAPDKSGLPSDRFSAERTGGSVSTLTIQRTQQEDSAVYLCASSNPLRGTEAFFGQGTRLTVV.

DNA for the CDR3: TGTGCCAGCAGCTATCGGGGGGTTTCCTCCTACAATGAGCAGTTCTTC. Translation: CASSYRGVSSYNEQFF. J is TRBJ2-1 and V is TRBV7-9, with 7 bases matching TRBD2. V lost 4 bases to trimming and J lost 0 bases; unmatched junction nucleotides: 6. The CDR3 is made up of 16 amino acids. CDR1 and CDR2 from the germline V gene are SEHNR and FQNEAQ (reference sequence).

This clone was picked up a small number of times. The CDR3 coding sequence is TGTGCCAGCAGCTCGGAGGCCTACGAGCAGTACTTC. Translation gives CASSSEAYEQYF. The chain has TRBV5-4 and TRBJ2-7; TRBD2 is a possible D gene (5 bases). The V end was cut by 3 bases, the J end by 2 bases, with 6 bases between. Germline loops: CDR1 SGHNT, CDR2 YYREEE (reference sequence). The CDR3 runs to 12 residues.